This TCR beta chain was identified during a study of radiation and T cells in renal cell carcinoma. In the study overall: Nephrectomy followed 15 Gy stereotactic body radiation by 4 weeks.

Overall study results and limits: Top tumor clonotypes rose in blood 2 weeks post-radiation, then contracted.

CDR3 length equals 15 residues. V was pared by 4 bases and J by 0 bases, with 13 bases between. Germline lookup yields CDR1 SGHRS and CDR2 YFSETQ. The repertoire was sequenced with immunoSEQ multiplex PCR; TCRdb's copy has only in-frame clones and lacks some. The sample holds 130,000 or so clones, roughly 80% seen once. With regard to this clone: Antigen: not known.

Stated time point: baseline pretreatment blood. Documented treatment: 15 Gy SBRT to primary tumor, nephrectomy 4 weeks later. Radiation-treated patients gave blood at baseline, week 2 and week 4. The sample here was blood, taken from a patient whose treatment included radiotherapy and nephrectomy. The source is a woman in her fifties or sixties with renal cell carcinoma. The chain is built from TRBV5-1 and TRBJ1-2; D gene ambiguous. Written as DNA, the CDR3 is TGCGCCAGCAGCGCAGCTACGGGGACTAACTATGGCTACACCTTC. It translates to CASSAATGTNYGYTF.